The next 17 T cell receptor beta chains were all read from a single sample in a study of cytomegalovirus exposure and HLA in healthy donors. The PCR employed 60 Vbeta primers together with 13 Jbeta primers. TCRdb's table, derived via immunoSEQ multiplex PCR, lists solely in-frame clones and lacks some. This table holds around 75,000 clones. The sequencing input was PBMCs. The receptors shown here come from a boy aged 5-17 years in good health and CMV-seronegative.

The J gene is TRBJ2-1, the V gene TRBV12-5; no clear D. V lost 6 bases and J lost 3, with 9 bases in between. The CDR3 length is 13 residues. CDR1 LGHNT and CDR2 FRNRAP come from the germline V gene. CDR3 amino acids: CASGPVFYNEQFF. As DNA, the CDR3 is TGTGCTAGTGGCCCGGTATTCTACAATGAGCAGTTCTTC.

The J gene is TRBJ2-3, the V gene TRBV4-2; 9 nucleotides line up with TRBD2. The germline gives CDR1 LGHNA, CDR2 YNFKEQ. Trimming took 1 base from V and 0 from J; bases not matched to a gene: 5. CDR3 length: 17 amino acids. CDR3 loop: CASSQVASGESTDTQYF. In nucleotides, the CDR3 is TGTGCCAGCAGCCAAGTGGCTAGCGGGGAAAGCACAGATACGCAGTATTTT.

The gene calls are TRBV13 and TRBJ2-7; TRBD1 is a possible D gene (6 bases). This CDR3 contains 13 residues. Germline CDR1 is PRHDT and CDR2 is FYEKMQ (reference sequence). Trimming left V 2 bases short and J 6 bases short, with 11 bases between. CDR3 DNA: TGTGCCAGCAGCTTATCTTTCAGGGGCGAGCAGTACTTC. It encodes CASSLSFRGEQYF.

Here the CDR3 DNA reads TGTGCCAGCAGCTTAGGCCTGGGGGGACAGAACACAGATACGCAGTATTTT. This translates into CASSLGLGGQNTDTQYF. The V call is TRBV13, the J call TRBJ2-3, with TRBD1 as a possible D gene (7 bases). The CDR3 is 17 residues long. V was trimmed by 0 bases and J by 2 bases, leaving 15 bases between them. Germline assignment: CDR1 PRHDT and CDR2 FYEKMQ (reference sequence).

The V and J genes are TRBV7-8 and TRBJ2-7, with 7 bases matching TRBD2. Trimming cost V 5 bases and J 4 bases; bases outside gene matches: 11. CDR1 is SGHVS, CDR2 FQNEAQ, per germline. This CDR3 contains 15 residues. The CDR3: CASSAAGRESYEQYF. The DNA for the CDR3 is TGTGCCAGCAGCGCGGCGGGGCGGGAGAGTTACGAGCAGTACTTC.

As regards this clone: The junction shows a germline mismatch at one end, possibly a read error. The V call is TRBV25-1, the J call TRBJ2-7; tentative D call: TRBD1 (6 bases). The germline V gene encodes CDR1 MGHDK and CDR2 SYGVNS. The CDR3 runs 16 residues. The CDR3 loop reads CASSESSGTHLYEQYF. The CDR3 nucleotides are TGTGCCAGCAGCGAATCCTCCGGGACACACCTCTACGAGCAGTACTTC.

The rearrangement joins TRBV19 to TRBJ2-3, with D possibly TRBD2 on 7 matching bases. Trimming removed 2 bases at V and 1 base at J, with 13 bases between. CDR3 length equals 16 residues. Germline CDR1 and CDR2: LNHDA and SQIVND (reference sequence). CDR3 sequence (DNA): TGTGCCAGTAGTATATTACCGGGGGGCGGCACAGATACGCAGTATTTT. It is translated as CASSILPGGGTDTQYF.

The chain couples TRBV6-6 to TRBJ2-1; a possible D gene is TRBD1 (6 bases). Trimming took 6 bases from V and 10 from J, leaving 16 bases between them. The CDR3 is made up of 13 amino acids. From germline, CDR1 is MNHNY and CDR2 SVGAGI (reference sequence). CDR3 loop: CASRTGQTGEQFF. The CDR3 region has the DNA TGTGCCAGCAGGACCGGACAGACCGGAGAGCAGTTCTTC.

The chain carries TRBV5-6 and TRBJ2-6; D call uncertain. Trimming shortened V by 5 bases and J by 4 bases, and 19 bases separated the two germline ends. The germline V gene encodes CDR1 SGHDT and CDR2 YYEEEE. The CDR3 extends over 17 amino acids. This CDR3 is CASSLRVFRYGANVLTF. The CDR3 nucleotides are TGTGCCAGCAGTCTCCGGGTCTTTCGATACGGGGCCAACGTCCTGACTTTC.

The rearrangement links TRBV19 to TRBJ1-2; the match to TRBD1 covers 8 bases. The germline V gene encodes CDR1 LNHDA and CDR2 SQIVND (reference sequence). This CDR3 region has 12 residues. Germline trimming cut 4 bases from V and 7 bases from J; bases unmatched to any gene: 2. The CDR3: CASSTGGTGYTF. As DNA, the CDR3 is TGTGCCAGTAGTACAGGGGGCACTGGCTACACCTTC.

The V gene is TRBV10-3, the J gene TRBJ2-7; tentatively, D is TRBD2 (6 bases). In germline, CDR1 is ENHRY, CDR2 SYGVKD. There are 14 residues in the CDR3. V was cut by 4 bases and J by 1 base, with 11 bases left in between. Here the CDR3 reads CAISGSGGSYEQYF. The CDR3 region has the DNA TGTGCCATCAGTGGTTCAGGAGGGTCCTACGAGCAGTACTTC.

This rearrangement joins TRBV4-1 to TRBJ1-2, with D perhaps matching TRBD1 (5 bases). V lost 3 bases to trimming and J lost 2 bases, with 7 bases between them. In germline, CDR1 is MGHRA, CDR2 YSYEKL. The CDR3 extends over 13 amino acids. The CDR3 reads CASSQGGNYGYTF. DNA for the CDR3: TGCGCCAGCAGCCAGGGGGGGAACTATGGCTACACCTTC.

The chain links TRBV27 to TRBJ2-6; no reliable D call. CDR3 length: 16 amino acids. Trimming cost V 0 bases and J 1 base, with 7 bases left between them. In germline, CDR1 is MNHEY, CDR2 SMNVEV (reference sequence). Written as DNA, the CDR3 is TGTGCCAGCAGTTTATCTAGAGGATCTGGGGCCAACGTCCTGACTTTC. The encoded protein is CASSLSRGSGANVLTF.

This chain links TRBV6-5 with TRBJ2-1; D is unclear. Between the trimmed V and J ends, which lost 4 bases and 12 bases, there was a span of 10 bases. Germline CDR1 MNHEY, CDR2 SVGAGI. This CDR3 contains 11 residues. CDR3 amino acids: CASSSNERQFF. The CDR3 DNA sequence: TGTGCCAGCAGTTCCAATGAGCGGCAGTTCTTC.

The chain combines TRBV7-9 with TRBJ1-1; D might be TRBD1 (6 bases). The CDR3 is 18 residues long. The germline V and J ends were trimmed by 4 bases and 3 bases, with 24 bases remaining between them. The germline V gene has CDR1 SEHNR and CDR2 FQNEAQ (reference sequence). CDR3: CASSYRGVRSSGDTEAFF. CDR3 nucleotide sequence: TGTGCCAGCAGCTATAGGGGGGTACGATCTAGCGGTGACACTGAAGCTTTCTTT.

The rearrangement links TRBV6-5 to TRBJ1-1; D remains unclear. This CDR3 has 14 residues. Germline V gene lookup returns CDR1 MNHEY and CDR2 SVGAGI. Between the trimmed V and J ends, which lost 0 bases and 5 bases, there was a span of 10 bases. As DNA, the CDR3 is TGTGCCAGCAGTTACTCATTGAGGTCTACTGAAGCTTTCTTT. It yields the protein CASSYSLRSTEAFF.

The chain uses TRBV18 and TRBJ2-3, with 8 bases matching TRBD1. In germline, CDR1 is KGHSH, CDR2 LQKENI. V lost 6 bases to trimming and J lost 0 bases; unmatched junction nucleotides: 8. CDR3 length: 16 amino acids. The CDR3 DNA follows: TGTGCCAGCTCGGGCGGGACAGGCCGAAGCACAGATACGCAGTATTTT. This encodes CASSGGTGRSTDTQYF.